This T cell receptor (beta chain) is from a study of blood T cell repertoires in COVID-19. This clone was recorded a few times. Profiling relied on immunoSEQ multiplex PCR, and the TCRdb table lists in-frame clones only, not all of them. The data contain 70,000 to 75,000 clones, 90% of them singletons. The sample consisted of peripheral blood. The receptor was isolated from a woman under 30 with acute or convalescent COVID-19.

CDR3 region: CASSPRLGDNEKLFF. The CDR3, as DNA: TGCGCCAGCAGCCCCCGGTTAGGAGACAATGAAAAACTGTTTTTT. The chain has TRBV4-1 and TRBJ1-4; the D is unclear. The V end was cut by 4 bases, the J end by 5 bases, with 14 bases between. Germline CDR1 and CDR2: MGHRA and YSYEKL. This CDR3 is 15 amino acids long.